This T cell receptor (beta chain) was sequenced during a study of T-cell memory formation after mild COVID-19. About the research overall: TCR clusters were mostly donor specific.

The CDR3 length is 17 residues. In germline, CDR1 is SEHNR, CDR2 FQNEAQ (reference sequence). Trimming took 5 bases from V and 5 from J; bases not matched to a gene: 10. Using its own MiXCR run on the 5' RACE reads, TCRdb lists one record per CDR3 protein. The profile shows 250,000 to 400,000 distinct CDR3 sequences, approximately 15% of them singletons. This TCR was recovered from a man younger than 30 who had mild COVID-19 (a few samples of this study predate the infection). Cell type and time point are not known. J is TRBJ2-1 and V is TRBV7-9; 12 nucleotides align to TRBD2. The specimen sequenced was PBMCs or a T cell subset sorted from them (not recorded which). The CDR3 coding sequence is TGTGCCAGCAGCCCAACCTTCAGGACTAGCGGGGACAATGAGCAGTTCTTC. Its translation is CASSPTFRTSGDNEQFF.